This T cell receptor beta chain was documented in a study of T cell responses to AZD1222 COVID-19 vaccine. Findings of the study overall: Researchers report vaccine-associated CD4 TCRs spanning spike, with dominance at 160-218 and 743-854.

Per germline, CDR1 SEHNR and CDR2 FQNEAQ (reference sequence). Trimming left V 1 base short and J 1 base short, with 10 bases between. This CDR3 has 15 residues. Concerning this clone itself: What it recognizes is unknown.

The protocol was immunoSEQ multiplex PCR, while the TCRdb copy is restricted to in-frame clones and leaves out a portion. The table has roughly 81,000 clones, 65% to 90% seen once. Sequencing used peripheral blood, obtained on day 0 of AZD1222 vaccination. The chain combines TRBV7-9 with TRBJ1-1; D ambiguous. This receptor was obtained from an adult in good health. This CDR3 reads CASSLEERGNTEAFF. The CDR3 DNA reads as TGTGCCAGCAGCTTAGAGGAGAGAGGGAACACTGAAGCTTTCTTT.